This T cell receptor beta chain stems from a study of human T cells and chemical hapten exposure. Study conclusions and caveats: TCRs whose frequency exceeded 1 in 1000 remained the same following DPC sensitization.

The CDR3 is 12 amino acids. V was shortened by 5 bases and J by 7 bases, with 6 bases between the two germline ends. Germline-derived CDR1 and CDR2 are MNHEY and SMNVEV (reference sequence). As processed by the authors: Sequenced samples showed a median of around 91,000 TCRs each, with counts running from about 22,000 to 700,000. MiXCR, applied by TCRdb to the RACE reads, yields one record per CDR3 protein. The V and J calls here are based on TCRdb, not the publication. The sample lists more than 65,000 distinct CDR3 sequences; 7.5% to 9% were seen once. Time point in this sample: patch test 1, 2 weeks after DPC sensitization. Treatment described: therapeutic diphenylcyclopropenone sensitization with weekly scalp DPC. Suited to DPC and affected by alopecia, the donors ranged from 18 to 70 years old. From whole blood left unfractionated, total RNA was extracted. This clonotype has at least ten counts. Its antigen is unknown.

The source is a woman aged 30 to 39 with alopecia areata. Some clones in this sample may be carry-over from other donors' samples. This chain connects TRBV27 to TRBJ1-6; no firm D call. The sequencing here drew on whole blood, taken in connection with sensitization to the hapten diphenylcyclopropenone (DPC). The CDR3 sequence is CASSPVNSPLHF. The CDR3 DNA follows: TGTGCCAGCAGTCCAGTAAATTCACCCCTCCACTTT.